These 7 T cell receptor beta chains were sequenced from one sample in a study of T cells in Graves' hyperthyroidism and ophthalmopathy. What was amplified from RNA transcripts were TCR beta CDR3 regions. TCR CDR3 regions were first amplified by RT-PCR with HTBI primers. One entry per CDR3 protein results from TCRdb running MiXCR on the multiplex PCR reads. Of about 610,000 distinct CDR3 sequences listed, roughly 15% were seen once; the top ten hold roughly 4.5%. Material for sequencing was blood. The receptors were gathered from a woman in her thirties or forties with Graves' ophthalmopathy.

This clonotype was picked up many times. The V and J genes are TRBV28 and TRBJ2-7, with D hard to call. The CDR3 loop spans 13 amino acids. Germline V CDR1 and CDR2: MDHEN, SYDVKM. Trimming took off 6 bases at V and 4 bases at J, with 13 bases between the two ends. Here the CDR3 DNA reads TGTGCCAGCAGCATGGGATTGCTGTACGAGCAGTACTTC. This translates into CASSMGLLYEQYF.

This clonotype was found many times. CDR3: CATSRAGGQGSYEQYF. The DNA for the CDR3 is TGTGCCACCAGCAGAGCCGGAGGACAGGGGTCCTACGAGCAGTACTTC. The rearrangement joins TRBV15 to TRBJ2-7; 9 nucleotides align to TRBD1. J was trimmed by 1 base and V by 1 base; bases with no gene match: 5. Per the germline V gene, CDR1 is LNHNV and CDR2 is YYDKDF (reference sequence). The CDR3 sequence is 16 residues long. The full variable domain, rest sourced from reference TRBV15 and TRBJ2-7, is DAMVIQNPRYQVTQFGKPVTLSCSQTLNHNVMYWYQQKSSQAPKLLFHYYDKDFNNEADTPDNFQSRRPNTSFCFLDIRSPGLGDTAMYLCATSRAGGQGSYEQYFGPGTRLTVT.

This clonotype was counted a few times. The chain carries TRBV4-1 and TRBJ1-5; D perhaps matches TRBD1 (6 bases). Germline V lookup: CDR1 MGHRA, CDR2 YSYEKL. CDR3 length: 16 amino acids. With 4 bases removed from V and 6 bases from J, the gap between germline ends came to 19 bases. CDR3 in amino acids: CASSRRAEQGAQPQHF. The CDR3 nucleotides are TGCGCCAGCAGCCGCAGGGCTGAACAGGGAGCTCAGCCCCAGCATTTT.

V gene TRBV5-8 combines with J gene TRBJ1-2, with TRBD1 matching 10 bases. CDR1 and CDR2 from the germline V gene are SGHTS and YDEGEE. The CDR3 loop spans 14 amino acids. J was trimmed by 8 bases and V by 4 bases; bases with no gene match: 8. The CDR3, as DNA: TGTGCCAGCAGCCCGGGACAGGGGATGAGAGGCTACACCTTC. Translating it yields CASSPGQGMRGYTF.

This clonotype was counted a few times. The CDR3: CASSSFGAGRNQPQHF. Here the CDR3 DNA reads TGTGCCAGCAGTTCTTTCGGGGCAGGGCGTAATCAGCCCCAGCATTTT. The genes are TRBV27 and TRBJ1-5; the D gene is possibly TRBD1 (5 bases). The ends were cut back, 4 bases at V and 4 bases at J, with 17 bases in the middle. The CDR3 covers 16 residues. Germline CDR1 MNHEY, CDR2 SMNVEV (reference sequence).

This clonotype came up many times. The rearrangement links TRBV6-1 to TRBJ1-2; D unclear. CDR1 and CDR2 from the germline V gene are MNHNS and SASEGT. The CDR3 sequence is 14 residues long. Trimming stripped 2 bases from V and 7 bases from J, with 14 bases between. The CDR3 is CASSESQWVSGYTF. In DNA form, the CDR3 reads TGTGCCAGCAGTGAAAGTCAGTGGGTTAGTGGCTACACCTTC.

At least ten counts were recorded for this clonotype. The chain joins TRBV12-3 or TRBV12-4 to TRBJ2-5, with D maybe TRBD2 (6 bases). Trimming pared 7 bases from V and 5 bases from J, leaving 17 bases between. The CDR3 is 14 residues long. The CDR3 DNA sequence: TGTGCCAGCACTGAGGGCGGGACCTGGGAGACCCAGTACTTC. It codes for CASTEGGTWETQYF.